The 27 T cell receptor beta chains listed next were all sequenced from one sample in a study of cytomegalovirus exposure and HLA in healthy donors. Amplification used 60 Vbeta primers and 13 Jbeta primers. Sequencing used immunoSEQ multiplex PCR; TCRdb keeps in-frame clones, though not all of them. The sample yields about 150,000 clones, around 76% seen once. The material sequenced was PBMCs. All receptors come from a middle-aged man in good health and CMV-seronegative.

This clone came up once. The chain employs TRBV7-3 and TRBJ2-1; D not resolved. With 2 bases removed from V and 8 bases from J, the gap between germline ends came to 13 bases. Per germline, CDR1 SGHTA and CDR2 FQGTGA. This CDR3 has 14 amino acids. The CDR3 region is CASSLQAIWDEQFF. For the CDR3, the DNA is TGTGCCAGCAGCTTACAGGCTATCTGGGATGAGCAGTTCTTC.

The CDR3 sequence: CATSTLTSGKGSYNEQFF. In DNA form, the CDR3 reads TGTGCCACCAGCACTCTGACTAGCGGGAAAGGGTCCTACAATGAGCAGTTCTTC. The genes are TRBV15 and TRBJ2-1, with 11 bases fitting TRBD2. The J segment lost 1 base and the V segment lost 4 bases, leaving 9 bases of the junction unmatched. The CDR3 has 18 amino acids. Looked up from germline, CDR1 is LNHNV and CDR2 is YYDKDF (reference sequence).

The V call is TRBV18, the J call TRBJ1-1, with 10 bases identical to TRBD1. Germline CDR1 and CDR2: KGHSH and LQKENI. The CDR3 extends over 14 amino acids. V was pared by 6 bases and J by 3 bases, with 4 bases of the junction left unmatched. The CDR3 spells CASSSGQGDTEAFF. The CDR3 region has the DNA TGTGCCAGCTCTTCAGGACAGGGGGACACTGAAGCTTTCTTT.

This clone was picked up one time. The V gene is TRBV18, the J gene TRBJ2-3; 7 bases match TRBD1. The V gene's germline CDR1 is KGHSH and CDR2 LQKENI. J lost 2 bases, V lost 0 bases, and 2 bases had no gene match. This CDR3 contains 15 residues. Written as DNA, the CDR3 is TGTGCCAGCTCACCACCGGGACAGTTCACAGATACGCAGTATTTT. Translated, it gives CASSPPGQFTDTQYF.

The chain couples TRBV7-6 to TRBJ1-1; D gene uncertain. CDR3 length: 13 residues. V shed 5 bases and J shed 4 bases, with 11 bases lying between them. Germline V gene sequence: CDR1 SGHVS, CDR2 FNYEAQ. CDR3 amino acids: CASSRGRSTEAFF. CDR3 DNA: TGTGCCAGCAGCAGAGGGAGGAGCACTGAAGCTTTCTTT.

The chain uses TRBV25-1 and TRBJ2-1, with TRBD2 identical over 11 bases. Germline trimming cut 3 bases from V and 7 bases from J; bases unmatched to any gene: 5. CDR1 MGHDK and CDR2 SYGVNS come from the germline V gene. The CDR3 has 15 amino acids. The CDR3 protein is CASSDSGRALNEQFF. The CDR3 bases are TGTGCCAGCAGTGATAGCGGGAGGGCCTTGAATGAGCAGTTCTTC.

The rearrangement uses TRBV7-9 and TRBJ2-1; 8 nucleotides match TRBD2. The CDR3 loop spans 15 amino acids. The germline V gene encodes CDR1 SEHNR and CDR2 FQNEAQ (reference sequence). Unmatched junction bases numbered 1, after V lost 3 bases and J lost 0 bases. The CDR3 coding sequence is TGTGCCAGCAGCTTTACTAGCGGCTCCTACAATGAGCAGTTCTTC. Amino acids: CASSFTSGSYNEQFF. The whole variable domain, filled in from reference TRBV7-9 and TRBJ2-1, reads DTGVSQNPRHKITKRGQNVTFRCDPISEHNRLYWYRQTLGQGPEFLTYFQNEAQLEKSRLLSDRFSAERPKGSFSTLEIQRTEQGDSAMYLCASSFTSGSYNEQFFGPGTRLTVL.

The V and J genes are TRBV27 and TRBJ2-7; possibly TRBD1 for D (6 bases). This CDR3 contains 15 residues. Trimming stripped 4 bases from V and 6 bases from J, with 19 bases between. Looked up from germline, CDR1 is MNHEY and CDR2 is SMNVEV (reference sequence). CDR3 sequence reads: CASSSLDGTPLEQYV. As DNA, the CDR3 is TGTGCCAGCAGTTCCCTAGATGGGACACCTCTCGAGCAGTACGTC.

This clone was observed once. CDR3 region: CASSFSSGISNEQFF. CDR3 nucleotides: TGTGCCAGCAGCTTTTCTAGCGGGATATCAAATGAGCAGTTCTTC. The chain carries TRBV5-4 and TRBJ2-1, with 9 bases aligning to TRBD2. The J segment lost 7 bases and the V segment lost 2 bases, leaving 7 bases of the junction unmatched. The CDR3 covers 15 residues. Germline V gene lookup returns CDR1 SGHNT and CDR2 YYREEE (reference sequence).

J is TRBJ2-1 and V is TRBV27; 8 bases fit TRBD2. The V gene end was trimmed by 8 bases and the J gene end by 9 bases; junction bases not matched to a gene: 12. There are 14 residues in the CDR3. Germline V gene sequence: CDR1 MNHEY, CDR2 SMNVEV (reference sequence). The CDR3 region is CASGASGSGSEQFF. The DNA for the CDR3 is TGTGCCAGCGGGGCGAGCGGGAGCGGTAGTGAGCAGTTCTTC.

The rearrangement links TRBV7-9 to TRBJ1-1; D perhaps matches TRBD1 (5 bases). There are 13 residues in the CDR3. The V gene's germline CDR1 is SEHNR and CDR2 FQNEAQ (reference sequence). V lost 6 bases, J lost 4 bases, and 12 bases lay in between. The CDR3 loop is CASRFGGATEAFF. DNA of the CDR3: TGTGCCAGCAGGTTTGGAGGGGCCACTGAAGCTTTCTTT.

This chain joins TRBV7-9 and TRBJ2-3; TRBD2 matches 9 bases. This CDR3 region has 14 residues. CDR1 and CDR2 (germline): SEHNR, FQNEAQ (reference sequence). Trimming cost V 6 bases and J 1 base; bases outside gene matches: 2. The CDR3, as DNA: TGTGCCAGCAGGCGGACTAGCGGCACAGATACGCAGTATTTT. Protein product: CASRRTSGTDTQYF.

The chain is built from TRBV7-8 and TRBJ2-1; D is perhaps TRBD2 (6 bases). V was trimmed by 1 base and J by 4 bases, leaving 11 bases between them. The CDR3 spans 15 residues. CDR1 is SGHVS, CDR2 FQNEAQ, per germline. The CDR3 here is CASSLERDFYNEQFF. The CDR3 bases are TGTGCCAGCAGCTTAGAAAGGGACTTTTACAATGAGCAGTTCTTC.

Only a few counts were recorded for this clone. The J gene is TRBJ2-4, the V gene TRBV9; 7 bases are shared with TRBD2. Unmatched junction bases numbered 9, after V lost 0 bases and J lost 6 bases. CDR3 length: 16 residues. Germline CDR1 SGDLS, CDR2 YYNGEE. CDR3 in amino acids: CASSVGFAGAGNIQYF. Written as DNA, the CDR3 is TGTGCCAGCAGCGTAGGTTTTGCGGGAGCGGGAAACATTCAGTACTTC.

This chain links TRBV2 with TRBJ2-3; 8 bases match TRBD2. The CDR3 is 16 residues long. CDR1 is SNHLY, CDR2 FYNNEI, per germline. The V gene end was trimmed by 4 bases and the J gene end by 5 bases; junction bases not matched to a gene: 11. DNA for the CDR3: TGTGCCAGCAGTGGAGGACTAGCATCATACGGAGATACGCAGTATTTT. Its translation: CASSGGLASYGDTQYF.

This rearrangement joins TRBV2 to TRBJ2-5, with D maybe TRBD2 (5 bases). This CDR3 contains 10 residues. CDR1 is SNHLY, CDR2 FYNNEI, per germline. V lost 4 bases to trimming and J lost 11 bases, with 8 bases between them. The CDR3 nucleotides read TGTGCCAGCAGTGCGTGGGAGCAGTACTTC. Its translation is CASSAWEQYF.

The chain is built from TRBV19 and TRBJ1-1; D is unclear. Germline-derived CDR1 and CDR2 are LNHDA and SQIVND (reference sequence). V lost 3 bases, J lost 2 bases, and 13 bases lay in between. This CDR3 comprises 15 residues. The CDR3 region has the DNA TGTGCCAGTAGTATGAGCGCCTTCGGCAACACTGAAGCTTTCTTT. Amino acid sequence: CASSMSAFGNTEAFF. Based on the CDR3 plus reference TRBV19 and TRBJ1-1, the full variable domain is DGGITQSPKYLFRKEGQNVTLSCEQNLNHDAMYWYRQDPGQGLRLIYYSQIVNDFQKGDIAEGYSVSREKKESFPLTVTSAQKNPTAFYLCASSMSAFGNTEAFFGQGTRLTVV.

This chain connects TRBV28 to TRBJ2-7, with D maybe TRBD1 (7 bases). Trimming removed 5 bases at V and 2 bases at J, with 19 bases between. The CDR3 contains 16 residues. In germline, CDR1 is MDHEN, CDR2 SYDVKM. The DNA of the CDR3 is TGTGCCAGCAGTCTACAGGGGCCCGGGGAGGCCTACGAGCAGTACTTC. This translates into CASSLQGPGEAYEQYF.

The gene calls are TRBV7-8 and TRBJ2-5; 11 bases align to TRBD2. The CDR3 has 17 residues. The germline V gene has CDR1 SGHVS and CDR2 FQNEAQ. Germline trimming cut 6 bases from V and 5 bases from J; bases unmatched to any gene: 14. The CDR3 here is CASRYRGLAGGEETQYF. CDR3 coding DNA: TGTGCCAGCAGATATAGGGGGCTAGCGGGAGGAGAGGAGACCCAGTACTTC.

The chain combines TRBV11-2 with TRBJ2-2, with D tentatively TRBD2 (6 bases). V was pared by 0 bases and J by 6 bases, with 14 bases between. The CDR3 loop spans 16 amino acids. The germline CDR1 and CDR2 sequences are SGHAT and FQNNGV. The CDR3 protein is CASSLDRGGEPGELFF. DNA of the CDR3: TGTGCCAGCAGCTTAGATCGAGGCGGGGAGCCCGGGGAGCTGTTTTTT.

The J gene is TRBJ2-2, the V gene TRBV2; the match to TRBD1 covers 11 bases. The V gene end was trimmed by 8 bases and the J gene end by 5 bases; junction bases not matched to a gene: 13. Looked up from germline, CDR1 is SNHLY and CDR2 is FYNNEI. CDR3 length: 17 residues. CDR3 coding DNA: TGTGCCAGCGGAGGCGGACAGGGGGCTTGGCGTACCGGGGAGCTGTTTTTT. Translating it yields CASGGGQGAWRTGELFF.

This chain links TRBV27 with TRBJ1-5; 7 bases are shared with TRBD1. The CDR3 has 16 amino acids. CDR1 is MNHEY and CDR2 is SMNVEV in the germline V gene (reference sequence). V was pared by 6 bases and J by 4 bases, with 12 bases of the junction left unmatched. The CDR3 DNA is TGTGCCAGCAGCACCTTCGGGGACAGCCTGAATCAGCCCCAGCATTTT. Its translation: CASSTFGDSLNQPQHF.

The V and J genes are TRBV6-4 and TRBJ2-5; D might be TRBD2 (7 bases). CDR3 length: 16 amino acids. The V gene's germline CDR1 is MRHNA and CDR2 SNTAGT. Trimming stripped 0 bases from V and 9 bases from J, with 20 bases between. This CDR3 is CASSDSGGAPLCPQYF. The CDR3 DNA sequence: TGTGCCAGCAGTGACTCAGGGGGGGCCCCGCTATGTCCCCAGTACTTC.

V gene TRBV6-5 combines with J gene TRBJ1-2; no firm D call. The germline gives CDR1 MNHEY, CDR2 SVGAGI. The CDR3 totals 13 residues. V shed 4 bases and J shed 6 bases, with 12 bases lying between them. In DNA form, the CDR3 reads TGTGCCAGCAGTTTAGACACTCCGGATGGCTACACCTTC. It is translated as CASSLDTPDGYTF.

This clone was seen only once. V is TRBV27 and J is TRBJ2-1; D is possibly TRBD2 (5 bases). Per the germline V gene, CDR1 is MNHEY and CDR2 is SMNVEV (reference sequence). Trimming pared 6 bases from V and 4 bases from J, leaving 10 bases between. The CDR3 has 13 residues. The CDR3 nucleotides are TGTGCCAGCAGACCAACTAGGTACAATGAGCAGTTCTTC. Residues: CASRPTRYNEQFF.

This rearrangement joins TRBV7-6 to TRBJ1-2; D is possibly TRBD1 (5 bases). Germline V lookup: CDR1 SGHVS, CDR2 FNYEAQ. Trimming took 3 bases from V and 0 from J, leaving 11 bases between them. The CDR3 has 15 amino acids. CDR3 bases: TGTGCCAGCAGCTTCGGCGGGGGGACTAACTATGGCTACACCTTC. It specifies CASSFGGGTNYGYTF.

The chain links TRBV7-2 to TRBJ2-7; TRBD2 aligns across 11 bases. The V gene's germline CDR1 is SGHTA and CDR2 FQGNSA. V shed 5 bases, J shed 3 bases, and the junction held 6 bases outside the gene matches. The CDR3 has 15 residues. The CDR3 loop is CASSPTGTSGYEQYF. The CDR3 DNA reads TGTGCCAGCAGCCCGACGGGGACTAGCGGCTACGAGCAGTACTTC.